Shown below are 23 T cell receptor beta chains from a single sample sequenced in a study of blood T cell repertoires in COVID-19. TCRdb's copy holds only in-frame clones and misses some; the assay was immunoSEQ multiplex PCR. The profile shows fewer than 350,000 clones, around 85% of them singletons. Sequences were obtained from peripheral blood. Every receptor here comes from a human donor in a cohort sampled during active COVID-19.

The V and J genes are TRBV9 and TRBJ1-5, with a weak D call TRBD1 (5 bases). This CDR3 is built from 13 residues. The V end lost 0 bases, the J end lost 6 bases, and 7 bases lay between the germline ends. CDR1 and CDR2 (germline): SGDLS, YYNGEE. The CDR3 loop is CASSVDQGQPQHF. CDR3 sequence (DNA): TGTGCCAGCAGCGTAGATCAGGGTCAGCCCCAGCATTTT.

This chain joins TRBV9 and TRBJ1-6; D is unclear. Trimming cost V 5 bases and J 5 bases, with 17 bases left between them. Per germline, CDR1 SGDLS and CDR2 YYNGEE. There are 16 residues in the CDR3. The CDR3 nucleotides read TGTGCCAGCAGAGCCGGGGATCAATGGGATAATTCACCCCTCCACTTT. This encodes CASRAGDQWDNSPLHF.

This sequence joins TRBV19 and TRBJ1-1, with D unresolved. Germline CDR1 is LNHDA and CDR2 is SQIVND (reference sequence). V was cut by 7 bases and J by 1 base, with 13 bases left in between. The CDR3 extends over 14 amino acids. CDR3 sequence (DNA): TGTGCCAGTACCACGTATTCGGGGAACACTGAAGCTTTCTTT. Amino acid sequence: CASTTYSGNTEAFF.

This chain uses TRBV19 with TRBJ1-1; D gene unclear. The CDR3 has 12 residues. Germline lookup yields CDR1 LNHDA and CDR2 SQIVND (reference sequence). Deletions cut 6 bases from V and 5 bases from J, with 10 bases between. The chain's CDR3 is CASRLGRTEAFF. CDR3 nucleotide sequence: TGTGCCAGTAGATTAGGGAGGACTGAAGCTTTCTTT.

The V call is TRBV6-5, the J call TRBJ1-6; the D is unclear. The CDR3 sequence is 13 residues long. Trimming cost V 8 bases and J 9 bases, with 14 bases left between them. CDR1 and CDR2 (germline): MNHEY, SVGAGI. CDR3 in amino acids: CASEQVHGSPLHF. The CDR3 DNA sequence: TGTGCCAGCGAGCAGGTCCATGGTTCACCCCTCCACTTT.

The chain employs TRBV6-1 and TRBJ1-2, with D maybe TRBD1 (6 bases). This CDR3 contains 18 residues. Deletions cut 0 bases from V and 1 base from J, with 18 bases between. Germline V lookup: CDR1 MNHNS, CDR2 SASEGT. In DNA form, the CDR3 reads TGTGCCAGCAGTGAAGCTAAGGCAGGGGCTGCACTTAACTATGGCTACACCTTC. Residues: CASSEAKAGAALNYGYTF.

The chain links TRBV9 to TRBJ1-4, with D tentatively TRBD1 (5 bases). Trimming pared 0 bases from V and 2 bases from J, leaving 8 bases between. CDR3 length: 15 amino acids. CDR1 SGDLS and CDR2 YYNGEE come from the germline V gene. CDR3 DNA sequence: TGTGCCAGCAGCGTAGAGGGACTCACTAATGAAAAACTGTTTTTT. As protein: CASSVEGLTNEKLFF.

This clone occurred once. The chain combines TRBV27 with TRBJ2-1; 7 positions agree with TRBD1. V lost 4 bases, J lost 1 base, and 7 bases stayed unmatched. Per the germline V gene, CDR1 is MNHEY and CDR2 is SMNVEV (reference sequence). This CDR3 contains 16 residues. The CDR3 sequence: CASSWTPGQSYNEQFF. The CDR3 coding sequence is TGTGCCAGCAGTTGGACACCGGGACAGTCCTACAATGAGCAGTTCTTC.

The rearrangement uses TRBV4-2 and TRBJ1-1; possible D gene TRBD1, 5 bases. V lost 3 bases, J lost 0 bases, and 11 bases lay in between. The V gene's germline CDR1 is LGHNA and CDR2 YNFKEQ. The CDR3 covers 15 residues. The CDR3 sequence is CASSQFGGVNTEAFF. CDR3 coding DNA: TGTGCCAGCAGCCAGTTTGGGGGGGTGAACACTGAAGCTTTCTTT.

The chain employs TRBV7-2 and TRBJ1-1; D is possibly TRBD1 (6 bases). V was clipped by 1 base and J by 5 bases, with 14 bases between them. Germline loops: CDR1 SGHTA, CDR2 FQGNSA. The CDR3 is 15 amino acids. DNA of the CDR3: TGTGCCAGCAGCTTAGTCCCACAGGGAAGAACTGAAGCTTTCTTT. This encodes CASSLVPQGRTEAFF. Full variable domain (outside the CDR3, taken from reference TRBV7-2 and TRBJ1-1): GAGVSQSPSNKVTEKGKDVELRCDPISGHTALYWYRQSLGQGLEFLIYFQGNSAPDKSGLPSDRFSAERTGGSVSTLTIQRTQQEDSAVYLCASSLVPQGRTEAFFGQGTRLTVV.

The chain couples TRBV24-1 to TRBJ1-2; 11 positions match TRBD1. The CDR3 has 16 residues. Germline V CDR1 and CDR2: KGHDR, SFDVKD. The V gene end was trimmed by 5 bases and the J gene end by 7 bases; junction bases not matched to a gene: 11. The CDR3 bases are TGTGCCACCAGTGGGACAGGGGGCGCGAGCGGAGGTGGCTACACCTTC. Its protein product is CATSGTGGASGGGYTF.

This rearrangement joins TRBV5-1 to TRBJ2-5; possible D gene TRBD2, 5 bases. Germline values: CDR1 SGHRS, CDR2 YFSETQ. Deletions cut 4 bases from V and 5 bases from J, with 15 bases between. CDR3 length: 14 amino acids. The CDR3 reads CASSLRHSGETQYF. CDR3 DNA sequence: TGCGCCAGCAGCCTACGACACTCGGGGGAGACCCAGTACTTC.

The rearrangement links TRBV24-1 to TRBJ2-1; 9 bases agree with TRBD2. In germline, CDR1 is KGHDR, CDR2 SFDVKD. The CDR3 length is 17 residues. Trimming removed 2 bases from V and 2 bases from J; junction bases left unmatched: 6. This CDR3 reads CATSDSASGDPYNEQFF. As DNA, the CDR3 is TGTGCCACCAGTGATTCGGCTAGCGGGGACCCCTACAATGAGCAGTTCTTC.

This sequence joins TRBV2 and TRBJ1-1; maybe TRBD1 (5 bases). In germline, CDR1 is SNHLY, CDR2 FYNNEI. Trimming cost V 2 bases and J 5 bases, with 18 bases left between them. The CDR3 sequence is 16 residues long. The CDR3 loop is CASSENLGLKGTEAFF. Here the CDR3 DNA reads TGTGCCAGCAGTGAAAATCTCGGGCTTAAGGGGACTGAAGCTTTCTTT.

This chain joins TRBV14 and TRBJ1-3, with D unresolved. The germline gives CDR1 SGHDN, CDR2 FVKESK. The CDR3 length is 13 residues. The V and J ends lost 3 bases and 0 bases respectively, with 3 bases between them. CDR3 amino acids: CASSHGSGNTIYF. The DNA for the CDR3 is TGTGCCAGCAGCCACGGCTCTGGAAACACCATATATTTT. The full variable domain, with the rest looked up from reference TRBV14 and TRBJ1-3, is EAGVTQFPSHSVIEKGQTVTLRCDPISGHDNLYWYRRVMGKEIKFLLHFVKESKQDESGMPNNRFLAERTGGTYSTLKVQPAELEDSGVYFCASSHGSGNTIYFGEGSWLTVV.

The chain links TRBV24-1 to TRBJ1-2; TRBD1 matches at 10 bases. J was trimmed by 6 bases and V by 4 bases; bases with no gene match: 4. The germline V gene has CDR1 KGHDR and CDR2 SFDVKD. The CDR3 is 14 residues long. CDR3 amino acids: CATSDQGTGDGYTF. In nucleotides, the CDR3 is TGTGCCACCAGTGACCAAGGGACAGGGGATGGCTACACCTTC.

This clone was seen more than once but under ten times. The chain joins TRBV19 to TRBJ2-7; D possibly corresponds to TRBD1 (6 bases). The V gene lost 4 bases and the J gene lost 2 bases, with 12 bases spanning the gap. CDR3 length: 14 amino acids. Germline loops: CDR1 LNHDA, CDR2 SQIVND (reference sequence). CDR3 sequence: CASSTGQITYEQYF. For the CDR3, the DNA is TGTGCCAGTAGTACGGGACAAATAACCTACGAGCAGTACTTC.

The chain combines TRBV3-1 (or the pseudogene TRBV3-2) with TRBJ1-1; no clear D. Germline values: CDR1 LGHDT, CDR2 YNNKEL (reference sequence). The CDR3 totals 14 residues. V dropped 2 bases and J dropped 6 bases, with 13 bases sitting between them. The CDR3 is CASSQIGGSAEAFF. The CDR3 DNA sequence: TGTGCCAGCAGCCAAATAGGAGGGAGTGCTGAAGCTTTCTTT.

The chain employs TRBV5-5 and TRBJ1-2; TRBD1 is a possible D gene (6 bases). V was shortened by 4 bases and J by 6 bases, with 13 bases between the two germline ends. Germline CDR1 is SGHKS and CDR2 is YYEKEE (reference sequence). The CDR3 loop spans 13 amino acids. The CDR3 is CASSTTGLNGYTF. The DNA for the CDR3 is TGTGCCAGCAGCACCACAGGGCTGAATGGCTACACCTTC.

The chain employs TRBV3-1 (or the pseudogene TRBV3-2) and TRBJ2-5; 7 nucleotides agree with TRBD1. The CDR3 is made up of 15 amino acids. The germline CDR1 and CDR2 sequences are LGHDT and YNNKEL (reference sequence). J gave up 5 bases and V 1 base, and 7 bases lay outside the gene matches. The CDR3 sequence: CASSQVLGGRETQYF. For the CDR3, the DNA is TGTGCCAGCAGCCAAGTCCTAGGGGGCCGGGAGACCCAGTACTTC.

CDR3 DNA sequence: TGTGCCAGCAGCCAAGAATTATTGCGCTCGGGTTTTTCGGACAGAAACACCATATATTTT. It codes for CASSQELLRSGFSDRNTIYF. This chain links TRBV14 with TRBJ1-3; TRBD1 might be the D (5 bases). The CDR3 is made up of 20 amino acids. V was cut by 0 bases and J by 5 bases, with 26 bases left in between. Germline loops: CDR1 SGHDN, CDR2 FVKESK.

The chain combines TRBV7-9 with TRBJ1-6; D unclear. The CDR3 has 15 amino acids. V was shortened by 2 bases and J by 9 bases, with 14 bases between the two germline ends. Germline values: CDR1 SEHNR, CDR2 FQNEAQ (reference sequence). The CDR3 spells CASSLLDTAISPLHF. The CDR3 DNA reads as TGTGCCAGCAGCTTACTTGACACGGCCATTTCACCCCTCCACTTT.

V usage is TRBV15 and J usage is TRBJ1-4, with 9 positions matching TRBD1. In germline, CDR1 is LNHNV, CDR2 YYDKDF (reference sequence). CDR3 size: 17 residues. V shed 3 bases and J 8 bases; nucleotides not matched to a gene: 13. CDR3 amino acids: CATSSGPGQGTQEKLFF. CDR3 DNA: TGTGCCACCAGCAGTGGCCCGGGACAGGGTACGCAGGAAAAACTGTTTTTT.